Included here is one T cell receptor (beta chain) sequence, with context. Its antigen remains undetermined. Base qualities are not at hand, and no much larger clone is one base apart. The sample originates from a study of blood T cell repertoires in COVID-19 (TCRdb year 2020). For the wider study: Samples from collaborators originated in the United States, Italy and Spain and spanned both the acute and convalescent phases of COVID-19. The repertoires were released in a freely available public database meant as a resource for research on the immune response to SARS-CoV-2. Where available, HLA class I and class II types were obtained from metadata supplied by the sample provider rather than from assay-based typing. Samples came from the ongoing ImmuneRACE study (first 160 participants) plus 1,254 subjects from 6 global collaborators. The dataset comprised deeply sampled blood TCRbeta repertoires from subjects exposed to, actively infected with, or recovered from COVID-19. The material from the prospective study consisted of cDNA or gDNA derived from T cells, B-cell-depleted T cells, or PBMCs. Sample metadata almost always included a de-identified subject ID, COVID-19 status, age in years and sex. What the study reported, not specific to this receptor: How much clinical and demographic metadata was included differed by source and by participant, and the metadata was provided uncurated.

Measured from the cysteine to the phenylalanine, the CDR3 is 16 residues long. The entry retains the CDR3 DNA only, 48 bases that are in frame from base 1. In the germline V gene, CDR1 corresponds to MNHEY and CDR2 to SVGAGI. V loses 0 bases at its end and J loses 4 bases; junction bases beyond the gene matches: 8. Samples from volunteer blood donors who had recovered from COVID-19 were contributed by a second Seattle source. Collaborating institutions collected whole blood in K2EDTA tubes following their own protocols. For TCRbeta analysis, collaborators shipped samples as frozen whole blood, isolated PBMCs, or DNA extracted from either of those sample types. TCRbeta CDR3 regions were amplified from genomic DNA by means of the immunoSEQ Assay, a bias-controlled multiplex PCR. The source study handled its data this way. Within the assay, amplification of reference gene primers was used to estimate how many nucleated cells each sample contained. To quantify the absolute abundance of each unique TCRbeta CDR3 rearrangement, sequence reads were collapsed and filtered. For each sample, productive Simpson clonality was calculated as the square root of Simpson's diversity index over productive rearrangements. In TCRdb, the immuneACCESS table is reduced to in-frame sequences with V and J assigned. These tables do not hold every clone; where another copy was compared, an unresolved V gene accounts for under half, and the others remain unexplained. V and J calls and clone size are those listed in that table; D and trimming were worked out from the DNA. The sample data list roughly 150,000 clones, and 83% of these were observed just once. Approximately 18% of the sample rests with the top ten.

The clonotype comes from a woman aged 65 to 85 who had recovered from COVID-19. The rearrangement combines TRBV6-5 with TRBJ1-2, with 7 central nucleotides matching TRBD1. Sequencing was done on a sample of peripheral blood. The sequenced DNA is TGTGCCAGCAGTTACTCGAGACAGGGAGGTGGCTATGGCTACACCTTC. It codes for CASSYSRQGGGYGYTF.